The 3 T cell receptor beta chains reported below all come from one sample, sequenced in a study of cytomegalovirus exposure and HLA in healthy donors. PCR involved 60 Vbeta and 13 Jbeta primers. Profiling relied on immunoSEQ multiplex PCR, and the TCRdb table lists in-frame clones only, not all of them. The profile shows approximately 150,000 clones, 70% to 80% of them singletons. The sample consisted of PBMCs. The receptor set was obtained from a man aged 25 to 40 in good health and CMV-seronegative.

In this sample, this clone turned up a few times. The chain carries TRBV28 and TRBJ1-4; D not resolved. Germline V gene lookup returns CDR1 MDHEN and CDR2 SYDVKM. V was shortened by 5 bases and J by 2 bases, with 9 bases between the two germline ends. This CDR3 is built from 14 residues. The CDR3 protein is CASSLPPTNEKLFF. Here the CDR3 DNA reads TGTGCCAGCAGTCTTCCCCCCACTAATGAAAAACTGTTTTTT.

V gene TRBV9 combines with J gene TRBJ2-5; 7 positions agree with TRBD2. Per the germline V gene, CDR1 is SGDLS and CDR2 is YYNGEE. The J segment lost 2 bases and the V segment lost 4 bases, leaving 5 bases of the junction unmatched. The CDR3 is 14 residues long. CDR3 DNA: TGTGCCAGCAGCCGAGGACTAGGACAAGAGACCCAGTACTTC. Translated: CASSRGLGQETQYF.

This clone was seen a handful of times. The chain recombines TRBV9 with TRBJ2-5; D may be TRBD1 (6 bases). Trimming shortened V by 4 bases and J by 5 bases, and 15 bases separated the two germline ends. The germline gives CDR1 SGDLS, CDR2 YYNGEE. The CDR3 loop spans 14 amino acids. The CDR3 region has the DNA TGTGCCAGCAGCCCCCGTGGGGGCGGGGAGACCCAGTACTTC. Amino acid sequence: CASSPRGGGETQYF.